This entry lists 26 T cell receptor beta chains sequenced from one sample in a study of T cells in Graves' hyperthyroidism and ophthalmopathy. Amplified TCR beta CDR3 regions derived from RNA transcripts. HTBI primers were used for first-round RT-PCR of the TCR CDR3. TCRdb fed the multiplex PCR reads into MiXCR, producing one record per CDR3 protein. Among 600,000 to 800,000 distinct CDR3 sequences listed, 30% to 40% were seen once. Sequenced input: blood. The receptors were sampled from a woman aged 40 to 50 with Graves' hyperthyroidism.

In this sample, this clonotype turned up many times. The V and J genes are TRBV20-1 and TRBJ2-7; no firm D call. The CDR3 has 14 residues. Germline lookup yields CDR1 DFQATT and CDR2 SNEGSKA (reference sequence). V was shortened by 5 bases and J by 4 bases, with 18 bases between the two germline ends. The CDR3 DNA reads TGCAGTGCTGGTAGACACGGTTGGGTGTACGAGCAGTACTTC. This codes for CSAGRHGWVYEQYF.

This clonotype was observed a handful of times. The chain couples TRBV11-3 to TRBJ1-2; a weak D match, TRBD1 (5 bases). V lost 5 bases, J lost 8 bases, and 15 bases lay in between. This CDR3 comprises 13 residues. In germline, CDR1 is SGHNT, CDR2 YENEEA. The CDR3 DNA sequence: TGTGCCAGCAGCCCCCGGGACGTACCAGGCTACACCTTC. It codes for CASSPRDVPGYTF.

This chain connects TRBV15 to TRBJ2-1, with 10 bases fitting TRBD2. The germline gives CDR1 LNHNV, CDR2 YYDKDF (reference sequence). V lost 1 base and J lost 8; bases outside the gene matches: 5. The CDR3 consists of 15 residues. The DNA of the CDR3 is TGTGCCACCAGCAGAGTACTAGCGGGATTCGATGAGCAGTTCTTC. This encodes CATSRVLAGFDEQFF.

In regard to this clonotype: A much larger clone sits a single nucleotide away, making a read error possible. The chain links TRBV10-3 to TRBJ2-2; D not certain. The CDR3 has 13 residues. CDR1 and CDR2 (germline): ENHRY, SYGVKD. This CDR3 is CAISESNAGELFF. As DNA, the CDR3 is TGTGCCATCAGTGAGTCGAACGCCGGGGAGCTGTTTTTT.

This clonotype was observed a handful of times. The chain has TRBV28 and TRBJ2-5; D is possibly TRBD1 (6 bases). Between the trimmed V and J ends, which lost 5 bases and 2 bases, there was a span of 6 bases. The CDR3 is 12 residues long. CDR1 is MDHEN, CDR2 SYDVKM, per germline. The DNA of the CDR3 is TGTGCCAGCAGTGACAGGCAAGAGACCCAGTACTTC. Its translation is CASSDRQETQYF.

This clonotype was seen ten or more times. V and J are TRBV7-2 and TRBJ1-2; TRBD1 matches 7 bases. Germline loops: CDR1 SGHTA, CDR2 FQGNSA. The CDR3 is 14 residues long. With 5 bases clipped from V and 8 bases from J, the junction kept 11 bases outside the gene matches. The CDR3 nucleotides are TGTGCCAGCAGCCCCTTGGGGACAGTGACGGGCTACACCTTC. It is translated as CASSPLGTVTGYTF.

V and J are TRBV6-1 and TRBJ1-1; tentative D call: TRBD1 (6 bases). The CDR3 extends over 16 amino acids. Germline V CDR1 and CDR2: MNHNS, SASEGT. Trimming left V 8 bases short and J 1 base short, with 20 bases between. The CDR3 DNA reads TGTGCCAGCTCACCGTCGAGGACAGCGACGAACACTGAAGCTTTCTTT. It codes for CASSPSRTATNTEAFF.

This clonotype was found many times. The chain combines TRBV25-1 with TRBJ1-2; D is unresolved. The V end was cut by 1 base, the J end by 3 bases, with 3 bases between. Per the germline V gene, CDR1 is MGHDK and CDR2 is SYGVNS. The CDR3 totals 12 residues. CDR3 amino acids: CASSEFDYGYTF. The CDR3 DNA is TGTGCCAGCAGTGAATTCGACTATGGCTACACCTTC.

Remarks on this clonotype: One end of the junction is discordant with germline, which a read error may explain. V and J are TRBV7-9 and TRBJ1-6, with D perhaps matching TRBD1 (6 bases). The germline gives CDR1 SEHNR, CDR2 FQNEAQ (reference sequence). The CDR3 length is 15 residues. The CDR3 coding sequence is TGCGCCAGCAGCCAAGAAGAGGGGGGCAATTCACCCCTCCACTTT. The encoded protein is CASSQEEGGNSPLHF. Complete variable domain (other parts from reference TRBV7-9 and TRBJ1-6): DTGVSQNPRHKITKRGQNVTFRCDPISEHNRLYWYRQTLGQGPEFLTYFQNEAQLEKSRLLSDRFSAERPKGSFSTLEIQRTEQGDSAMYLCASSQEEGGNSPLHFGNGTRLTVT.

This clonotype has at least ten counts. The chain combines TRBV7-9 with TRBJ1-2; no clear D gene. The V and J ends lost 0 bases and 8 bases respectively, with 16 bases between them. Germline V CDR1 and CDR2: SEHNR, FQNEAQ (reference sequence). The CDR3 has 15 residues. This CDR3 reads CASSLATRHREGYTF. CDR3 bases: TGTGCCAGCAGCTTAGCGACAAGGCATCGGGAAGGCTACACCTTC.

This clonotype came up many times. The rearrangement joins TRBV20-1 to TRBJ2-5; 7 bases are a match to TRBD1. V was pared by 2 bases and J by 5 bases, with 8 bases of the junction left unmatched. Germline CDR1 is DFQATT and CDR2 is SNEGSKA (reference sequence). The CDR3 is 14 amino acids. The CDR3 sequence is CSARPPRGSETQYF. The CDR3 nucleotides are TGCAGTGCTAGACCCCCCAGGGGGTCCGAGACCCAGTACTTC.

This clonotype was seen at least ten times. The CDR3 sequence is CASSYSALNNYGYTF. The DNA of the CDR3 is TGTGCCAGCAGTTACTCGGCACTCAACAACTATGGCTACACCTTC. The chain employs TRBV6-5 and TRBJ1-2; no definite D call. The CDR3 spans 15 residues. Trimming pared 0 bases from V and 2 bases from J, leaving 10 bases between. Looked up from germline, CDR1 is MNHEY and CDR2 is SVGAGI.

The chain carries TRBV12-3 or TRBV12-4 and TRBJ1-4, with D tentatively TRBD1 (6 bases). The CDR3 totals 15 residues. The V gene lost 2 bases and the J gene lost 8 bases, with 15 bases spanning the gap. CDR3 nucleotides: TGTGCCAGCAGTTTAACCGGGACACCGGTCGAAAAACTGTTTTTT. Protein sequence: CASSLTGTPVEKLFF.

This clonotype was seen more than once but under ten times. V and J are TRBV6-2 or TRBV6-3 and TRBJ1-5; 10 bases map to TRBD1. The CDR3 sequence is 12 residues long. The V and J ends lost 6 bases and 15 bases, in that order; junction bases with no gene match: 8. Germline assignment: CDR1 MNHEY and CDR2 SVGEGT. In DNA, the CDR3 is TGTGCCAGCAGCCACGGACAGGGGGTCCCGCATTTT. This translates into CASSHGQGVPHF.

This sequence joins TRBV10-3 and TRBJ2-6; D unresolved. V shed 10 bases and J shed 13 bases, with 8 bases lying between them. CDR3 length equals 9 residues. Germline V gene sequence: CDR1 ENHRY, CDR2 SYGVKD. Written as DNA, the CDR3 is TGTGCCACCCTTACTGTCCTGACTTTC. Its protein product is CATLTVLTF.

In its sample, this clonotype was seen a few times. This sequence joins TRBV6-6 and TRBJ1-2, with D possibly matching TRBD1 (6 bases). V lost 7 bases, J lost 8 bases, and 17 bases lay in between. This CDR3 is built from 13 residues. Germline CDR1 MNHNY, CDR2 SVGAGI (reference sequence). CDR3 nucleotides: TGTGCCAGCACCCACCGGGGGCGTGACGGCTACACCTTC. Encoded protein: CASTHRGRDGYTF.

The rearrangement links TRBV7-2 to TRBJ2-5; TRBD1 agrees at 9 bases. Germline CDR1 and CDR2: SGHTA and FQGNSA. Trimming removed 5 bases from V and 9 bases from J; junction bases left unmatched: 16. The CDR3 is 16 residues long. The CDR3 reads CASSRPPTGGWLSQYF. DNA of the CDR3: TGTGCCAGCAGCCGGCCCCCGACAGGGGGGTGGCTGTCCCAGTACTTC.

This clonotype was seen at least ten times. The J gene is TRBJ1-1, the V gene TRBV29-1, with D possibly matching TRBD1 (6 bases). V lost 5 bases, J lost 0 bases, and 13 bases lay in between. Germline V lookup: CDR1 SQVTM, CDR2 ANQGSEA. There are 14 residues in the CDR3. The CDR3, as DNA: TGCAGCGTTATCGGACAGTTTATGAACACTGAAGCTTTCTTT. This translates into CSVIGQFMNTEAFF. The full variable domain, in which reference TRBV29-1 and TRBJ1-1 provide the parts outside the CDR3, is SAVISQKPSRDICQRGTSLTIQCQVDSQVTMMFWYRQQPGQSLTLIATANQGSEATYESGFVIDKFPISRPNLTFSTLTVSNMSPEDSSIYLCSVIGQFMNTEAFFGQGTRLTVV.

Here the CDR3 reads CASGYDRYQPQHF. DNA for the CDR3: TGTGCCAGCGGGTACGACCGGTATCAGCCCCAGCATTTT. The chain employs TRBV12-3 or TRBV12-4 and TRBJ1-5; no clear D gene. Trimming stripped 8 bases from V and 5 bases from J, with 13 bases between. The CDR3 is 13 residues long.

The V gene is TRBV6-4, the J gene TRBJ1-1; D uncertain. The germline gives CDR1 MRHNA, CDR2 SNTAGT. The V gene lost 6 bases and the J gene lost 8 bases, with 16 bases spanning the gap. This CDR3 region has 13 residues. Written as DNA, the CDR3 is TGTGCCAGCAGCGACGGACTGAGTAAAGAAGCTTTCTTT. Translation: CASSDGLSKEAFF.

This clonotype has just one count. This sequence may be a read error, since a much larger clone differs from it by one base. The CDR3 protein is CASSYTQPNTETFF. CDR3 nucleotides: TGTGCCAGCAGTTACACACAACCCAACACTGAAACTTTCTTT. The rearrangement links TRBV10-3 to TRBJ1-1; D gene ambiguous. This CDR3 contains 14 residues. Germline CDR1 reads ENHRY; CDR2 reads SYGVKD.

This clonotype was observed a few times. The CDR3, as DNA: TGTGCCAGCCGACTCCAGAGGAACACCGGGGAGCTGTTTTTT. Protein sequence: CASRLQRNTGELFF. The chain couples TRBV6-1 to TRBJ2-2; no reliable D call. This CDR3 comprises 14 residues. V dropped 8 bases and J dropped 1 base, with 11 bases sitting between them. CDR1 and CDR2 (germline): MNHNS, SASEGT.

This clonotype has more than one count but fewer than ten. The chain uses TRBV12-3 or TRBV12-4 and TRBJ1-2; 9 nucleotides agree with TRBD1. The CDR3 consists of 14 residues. V lost 5 bases and J lost 8; bases outside the gene matches: 9. CDR3 nucleotides: TGTGCCAGCAGTAACACAGGGGGCTCCTGGGGCTACACCTTC. It translates to CASSNTGGSWGYTF.

The sample holds a few counts of this clonotype. The chain has TRBV7-9 and TRBJ1-1; no firm D call. Germline CDR1 SEHNR, CDR2 FQNEAQ (reference sequence). Trimming took 7 bases from V and 5 from J, leaving 17 bases between them. This CDR3 contains 14 residues. CDR3 in amino acids: CASTSYSESTEAFF. The DNA for the CDR3 is TGTGCCAGCACCTCTTATTCAGAGAGTACTGAAGCTTTCTTT.

This clonotype was recorded a few times. The CDR3 region has the DNA TGTGCCAGCAGCTTAGGACAGGGGATTAACACCGGGGAGCTGTTTTTT. It translates to CASSLGQGINTGELFF. V is TRBV11-2 and J is TRBJ2-2; 8 positions agree with TRBD1. V lost 1 base to trimming and J lost 2 bases; unmatched junction nucleotides: 3. In germline, CDR1 is SGHAT, CDR2 FQNNGV. The CDR3 runs 16 residues.

The V call is TRBV11-1, the J call TRBJ2-5, with a possible D match to TRBD2 (5 bases). The tail of the sequence fits TRBJ2-1 better, so the J call may be wrong. CDR3 length equals 14 residues. Per germline, CDR1 SGHAT and CDR2 FQDESV (reference sequence). CDR3 residues: CASSPGADGETQFF. Written as DNA, the CDR3 is TGTGCCAGCAGTCCCGGTGCGGATGGGGAGACCCAGTTCTTC.